A selection of T cell receptor beta chains follows, all from one sample in a study of blood T cells in healthy people across ages. TCRdb re-called the 5' RACE reads through MiXCR, storing one row per CDR3 protein. The profile shows hundreds of thousands of distinct CDR3 sequences, about 34% of them singletons. Sequenced input: blood. The receptor set was obtained from a woman older than 75 in good health. Each CDR3 is given with its conserved first and last residue. A D gene is named only where the DNA matches it firmly. Only part of the rows carry a size: once, few, many, or a class if the clone is expanded.

clone size,J gene,D gene,V gene,CDR3 protein,CDR3 DNA
.,TRBJ1-1,.,TRBV7-8,CASSLALTGNTEAFF,TGTGCCAGCAGCTTAGCCTTGACGGGGAACACTGAAGCTTTCTTT
.,TRBJ1-1,.,TRBV5-1,CASSLSPGYEAFF,TGCGCCAGCAGCTTGTCACCGGGCTATGAAGCTTTCTTT
.,TRBJ2-2,TRBD1,TRBV5-1,CASSFFRGPGELFF,TGCGCCAGCAGCTTTTTCAGGGGGCCCGGGGAGCTGTTTTTT
few,TRBJ2-7,TRBD2,TRBV11-3,CASSKIAGVGNEQYF,TGTGCCAGCAGCAAAATAGCGGGGGTTGGCAATGAGCAGTACTTC
many,TRBJ2-7,.,TRBV4-1,CASSQDLMRYEQYF,TGCGCCAGCAGCCAAGATTTGATGAGATACGAGCAGTACTTC
many,TRBJ2-3,.,TRBV15,CATSRDRLGGDTQYF,TGTGCCACCAGCAGAGATCGTTTGGGGGGAGATACGCAGTATTTT
many,TRBJ2-5,.,TRBV7-2,CASSLQAGAGGTQYF,TGTGCCAGCAGCCTACAGGCGGGGGCCGGGGGGACCCAGTACTTC
few,TRBJ1-4,.,TRBV29-1,CSVSGGGDEKLFF,TGCAGCGTATCTGGGGGGGGAGATGAAAAACTGTTTTTT
few,TRBJ1-1,.,TRBV6-1,CASSERRAGTEAFF,TGTGCCAGCAGTGAAAGGCGGGCGGGCACTGAAGCTTTCTTT
once,TRBJ2-1,.,TRBV29-1,CSVAGLLINEQFF,TGCAGCGTTGCAGGACTACTGATCAATGAGCAGTTCTTC
few,TRBJ1-1,.,TRBV27,CASSLFFGPDTEAFF,TGTGCCAGCAGTTTATTCTTTGGGCCCGACACTGAAGCTTTCTTT
.,TRBJ2-3,.,TRBV3-1,CASSQPGRTDQPDTQYF,TGTGCCAGCAGCCAACCTGGACGGACAGATCAGCCGGATACGCAGTATTTT
many,TRBJ2-3,.,TRBV18,CASALPSTDTQYF,TGTGCCAGCGCCCTGCCTAGCACAGATACGCAGTATTTT
.,TRBJ2-4,.,TRBV12-3/TRBV12-4,CASRRTDTQYF,TGTGCCAGCAGACGTACAGATACGCAGTACTTC
.,TRBJ1-1,TRBD1,TRBV9,CASSVESDREEAFF,TGTGCCAGCAGCGTAGAGTCAGACAGGGAGGAAGCTTTCTTT
.,TRBJ1-1,TRBD1,TRBV7-2,CASSLGVGTGGKAFF,TGTGCCAGCAGCTTAGGGGTGGGCACAGGGGGCAAAGCTTTCTTT
many,TRBJ1-5,.,TRBV7-6,CASSQGQYSNQPQHF,TGTGCCAGCAGCCAAGGGCAGTATAGCAATCAGCCCCAGCATTTT
.,TRBJ2-3,TRBD2,TRBV12-3/TRBV12-4,CASSFSVGGDTQYF,TGTGCCAGCAGTTTTTCAGTGGGAGGGGATACGCAGTATTTT
few,TRBJ1-2,.,TRBV6-5,CASSSEQGYGYTF,TGTGCCAGCAGCTCAGAACAGGGATACGGCTACACCTTC
.,TRBJ1-2,.,TRBV5-1,CASSLGDVDPLGYTF,TGCGCCAGCAGCTTGGGCGACGTAGATCCCCTCGGCTACACCTTC
many,TRBJ2-4,TRBD1,TRBV6-6,CASSYSGQGGAKNIQYF,TGTGCCAGCAGTTACTCTGGACAGGGGGGTGCCAAAAACATTCAGTACTTC
few,TRBJ2-1,.,TRBV7-2,CASSTKIQGRGLFNEQFF,TGTGCCAGCAGCACGAAGATCCAGGGGCGAGGTCTTTTCAATGAGCAGTTCTTC
few,TRBJ1-1,.,TRBV19,CASGRDLRMNTEAFF,TGTGCCAGTGGCCGGGACCTTCGAATGAACACTGAAGCTTTCTTT
many,TRBJ2-3,TRBD2,TRBV7-9,CASSPGTTPTDTQYF,TGTGCCAGCAGCCCGGGGACTACCCCCACAGATACGCAGTATTTT
.,TRBJ2-1,.,TRBV5-1,CASSLQGTAFNEQFF,TGCGCCAGCAGCTTGCAAGGGACTGCCTTCAATGAGCAGTTCTTC
many,TRBJ1-2,TRBD1,TRBV6-6,CASSYGTGNYGYTF,TGTGCCAGCAGTTACGGGACAGGGAACTATGGCTACACCTTC
many,TRBJ1-5,.,TRBV12-3/TRBV12-4,CASRGGNGQPQHF,TGTGCCAGCCGGGGGGGAAACGGTCAGCCCCAGCATTTT
.,TRBJ2-7,.,TRBV7-2,CASSLTPGGPEQYF,TGTGCCAGCAGCTTAACCCCGGGGGGCCCCGAGCAGTACTTC
many,TRBJ2-7,.,TRBV5-1,CASSLGGAAVSYEQYF,TGCGCCAGCAGCTTGGGGGGCGCAGCCGTTTCCTACGAGCAGTACTTC
.,TRBJ2-7,TRBD1,TRBV5-1,CASSTLRQGAPYEQYF,TGCGCCAGCAGCACCTTGAGACAGGGTGCCCCCTACGAGCAGTACTTC
.,TRBJ2-7,TRBD2,TRBV20-1,CSARNIFKREGVYEQYF,TGCAGTGCTAGGAACATTTTCAAGCGGGAAGGGGTTTACGAGCAGTACTTC
.,TRBJ2-1,.,TRBV7-9,CASSRRPEHYNEQFF,TGTGCCAGCAGCCGTAGACCGGAGCATTACAATGAGCAGTTCTTC
.,TRBJ1-1,.,TRBV10-3,CAISIGPLGNTEAFF,TGTGCCATCAGTATCGGGCCTCTGGGCAACACTGAAGCTTTCTTT
few,TRBJ2-3,.,TRBV5-6,CASSSPGGGPPDTQYF,TGTGCCAGCAGCTCCCCTGGGGGGGGCCCCCCAGATACGCAGTATTTT
few,TRBJ1-2,.,TRBV20-1,CSARDQGSLRNGYTF,TGCAGTGCTAGAGATCAAGGGAGTCTTAGGAATGGCTACACCTTC
.,TRBJ2-4,.,TRBV20-1,CSARGQRNEQYF,TGCAGTGCTAGAGGACAGCGCAATGAGCAGTACTTC
many,TRBJ2-7,TRBD1,TRBV30,CAWNFGTGLYEQYF,TGTGCCTGGAATTTCGGGACAGGGCTCTACGAGCAGTACTTC
few,TRBJ2-2,.,TRBV6-6,CASAQTNTGELFF,TGTGCCAGCGCGCAGACGAACACCGGGGAGCTGTTTTTT
.,TRBJ1-4,TRBD1,TRBV20-1,CSAQNRGRREKLFF,TGCAGTGCTCAGAACAGGGGGCGCAGAGAAAAACTGTTTTTT
many,TRBJ2-5,.,TRBV9,CASSPHAVGETQYF,TGTGCCAGCAGCCCCCATGCGGTTGGAGAGACCCAGTACTTC
.,TRBJ1-1,.,TRBV5-1,CASSSRGGRGTTFTEAFF,TGCGCCAGCAGCTCCCGGGGGGGAAGGGGAACAACGTTCACTGAAGCTTTCTTT
.,TRBJ1-1,TRBD1,TRBV9,CASSVAGDSYTEAFF,TGTGCCAGCAGCGTAGCCGGGGACAGCTACACTGAAGCTTTCTTT
.,TRBJ2-2,.,TRBV5-1,CASSPRGRNTGELFF,TGCGCCAGCAGCCCCAGGGGCCGGAACACCGGGGAGCTGTTTTTT
.,TRBJ1-2,.,TRBV28,CASSLMGRELYGYTF,TGTGCCAGCAGTCTTATGGGAAGGGAACTCTATGGCTACACCTTC
many,TRBJ2-7,.,TRBV7-6,CASSSNRASYEQYF,TGTGCCAGCAGCTCGAACAGGGCCTCCTACGAGCAGTACTTC
once,TRBJ2-4,.,TRBV20-1,CSALQGRDIQYF,TGCAGTGCTTTACAGGGTAGAGACATTCAGTACTTC